The rows below give T cell receptor beta chains drawn from one sample of a study of T cell repertoires in cytomegalovirus infection. TCRdb independently ran MiXCR on the reads; one entry per CDR3 protein. The sample contains some 700,000 distinct CDR3 sequences, less than 40% of which appear only once. Sequenced input: PBMCs. Every receptor here comes from a human donor in good health (CMV status not recorded). Some clones in this sample may be carry-over from other donors' samples. The CDR3 runs from the conserved cysteine through the conserved F or W. A D gene is named only where the DNA matches it firmly. Only part of the rows carry a size: once, few, many, or a class if the clone is expanded.

clone size	V gene	D gene	J gene	CDR3 length	CDR3 protein	CDR3 DNA
few	TRBV25-1	-	TRBJ1-2	15	CASSEYDQHNYGYTF	TGTGCCAGCAGTGAATACGACCAGCATAACTATGGCTACACCTTC
-	TRBV27	-	TRBJ1-5	15	CASSTGSGRNQPQHF	TGTGCCAGCAGTACAGGGTCAGGTCGCAATCAGCCCCAGCATTTT
-	TRBV6-6	-	TRBJ1-2	12	CASSYWGGGYTF	TGTGCCAGCAGTTACTGGGGAGGCGGCTACACCTTC
few	TRBV28	-	TRBJ1-2	12	CASDTEPYGYTF	TGTGCCAGCGACACAGAACCCTATGGCTACACCTTC
-	TRBV7-9	-	TRBJ2-1	16	CASSLVGAVPYNEQFF	TGTGCCAGCAGCTTAGTAGGGGCAGTACCCTACAATGAGCAGTTCTTC
-	TRBV7-6	TRBD2	TRBJ2-1	16	CASSATSGESYNEQFF	TGTGCCAGCAGCGCGACTAGCGGGGAGTCCTACAATGAGCAGTTCTTC
few	TRBV7-9	TRBD2	TRBJ2-7	14	CASSLGAGDGEQYF	TGTGCCAGCAGCTTAGGTGCGGGAGACGGGGAGCAGTACTTC
-	TRBV11-3	-	TRBJ2-1	15	CASSLKGSLSNEQFF	TGTGCCAGCAGCTTAAAGGGCAGCCTCTCCAATGAGCAGTTCTTC
few	TRBV18	-	TRBJ1-3	16	CASSHGRLTGGNTIYF	TGTGCCAGCTCCCACGGACGGCTTACGGGAGGAAACACCATATATTTT
few	TRBV7-8	-	TRBJ2-5	15	CASSLINRAKETQYF	TGTGCCAGCAGCTTGATCAACAGGGCGAAAGAGACCCAGTACTTC
-	TRBV2	-	TRBJ2-7	11	CVSKDAYEQYF	TGTGTCAGCAAGGATGCCTACGAGCAGTACTTC
-	TRBV10-3	-	TRBJ2-3	14	CAINSGGPGDTQYF	TGTGCCATCAACTCTGGGGGGCCGGGAGATACGCAGTATTTT
-	TRBV5-1	-	TRBJ2-2	14	CASSPSEGAGELFF	TGCGCCAGCAGCCCGAGTGAGGGAGCCGGGGAGCTGTTTTTT
-	TRBV7-2	-	TRBJ2-5	16	CASSLGGGGYQETQYF	TGTGCCAGCAGCTTAGGAGGGGGGGGGTACCAAGAGACCCAGTACTTC
few	TRBV12-3/TRBV12-4	TRBD2	TRBJ2-3	16	CASSSSSGGRADTQYF	TGTGCCAGCAGTTCCAGTTCGGGGGGGCGAGCAGATACGCAGTATTTT
-	TRBV20-1	TRBD2	TRBJ2-3	15	CSARGFSGRPDTQYF	TGCAGTGCTAGAGGTTTTAGCGGGAGACCCGATACGCAGTATTTT
-	TRBV6-2/TRBV6-3	TRBD1	TRBJ2-2	14	CATRQGMGTGELFF	TGTGCCACTCGACAGGGTATGGGCACCGGGGAGCTGTTTTTT
-	TRBV7-2	-	TRBJ1-2	16	CASDTLEWQDFYGYTF	TGTGCCAGCGATACTCTTGAGTGGCAGGACTTCTATGGCTACACCTTC
-	TRBV10-3	-	TRBJ1-2	15	CAISESEETNYGYTF	TGTGCCATCAGTGAGTCGGAAGAAACTAACTATGGCTACACCTTC
few	TRBV29-1	-	TRBJ2-1	16	CSVEDFGQSSYNEQFF	TGCAGCGTTGAAGATTTTGGACAGAGCTCCTACAATGAGCAGTTCTTC
-	TRBV6-1	-	TRBJ2-5	15	CASRRFMGGGETQYF	TGTGCCAGCAGACGATTCATGGGGGGTGGCGAGACCCAGTACTTC
once	TRBV3-1	TRBD1	TRBJ1-6	15	CASSQKDRGNSPLHF	TGTGCCAGCAGCCAGAAAGACAGGGGTAATTCACCCCTCCACTTT
few	TRBV12-3/TRBV12-4	-	TRBJ1-5	13	CASSSAPFQPQHF	TGTGCCAGCAGCTCCGCCCCCTTTCAGCCCCAGCATTTT
few	TRBV7-9	-	TRBJ2-7	17	CASSFDTGSPFTSSTYF	TGTGCCAGCAGCTTTGACACAGGGTCCCCCTTTACGAGCAGTACTTACTTC
-	TRBV6-1	-	TRBJ1-5	20	CASSEDQGSGTRGLHQPQHF	TGTGCCAGCAGTGAAGATCAAGGGTCGGGAACACGAGGACTGCATCAGCCCCAGCATTTT
many	TRBV6-5	-	TRBJ2-3	15	CASSSSGGGTDTQYF	TGTGCCAGCAGTTCCTCCGGAGGGGGCACAGATACGCAGTATTTT
-	TRBV5-1	-	TRBJ2-7	15	CASSLAPTRNNEQYF	TGCGCCAGCAGCTTGGCTCCGACTAGGAATAACGAGCAGTACTTC
-	TRBV27	-	TRBJ2-1	16	CASSPSSGEVMNEPFF	TGTGCCAGCAGCCCTTCCTCAGGGGAGGTCATGAATGAGCCGTTCTTC
many	TRBV12-3/TRBV12-4	TRBD1	TRBJ1-5	17	CASSLHRDRGSNQPQHF	TGTGCCAGCAGTTTGCACCGGGACAGAGGTAGCAATCAGCCCCAGCATTTT
few	TRBV7-2	TRBD1	TRBJ2-7	16	CASSLGDRVANYEQYF	TGTGCCAGCAGCTTAGGCGACAGGGTGGCCAACTACGAGCAGTACTTC
few	TRBV12-3/TRBV12-4	-	TRBJ1-4	14	CASSSLKGGEKLFF	TGTGCCAGCAGTTCCCTTAAAGGAGGGGAAAAACTGTTTTTT
-	TRBV12-3/TRBV12-4	TRBD1	TRBJ1-2	14	CASIDTGQHYGYTF	TGTGCCAGCATAGATACGGGACAGCACTATGGCTACACCTTC
-	TRBV5-8	-	TRBJ1-5	11	CASSLSQPPHF	TGTGCCAGCAGCTTGAGCCAGCCCCCTCATTTT
few	TRBV12-3/TRBV12-4	-	TRBJ2-7	13	CASSVRNSYEQYF	TGTGCCAGCAGCGTCCGGAACTCCTACGAGCAGTACTTC
-	TRBV6-8	-	TRBJ2-1	22	CASSYPTRFPPPPSVLYNEQFF	TGTGCCAGCAGTTACCCGACCCGCTTTCCTCCCCCGCCTAGCGTGTTATACAATGAGCAGTTCTTC
-	TRBV5-1	-	TRBJ1-2	15	CASSSDRGLRYGYTF	TGCGCCAGCAGCTCGGACCGGGGACTGAGATATGGCTACACCTTC
few	TRBV12-5	-	TRBJ1-5	13	CASGVDSNQPQHF	TGTGCTAGTGGAGTAGATAGCAATCAGCCCCAGCATTTT
few	TRBV6-5	-	TRBJ2-7	16	CASSYSSDHSTDEQYF	TGTGCCAGCAGTTACTCATCGGACCACTCTACGGACGAGCAGTACTTC
-	TRBV30	-	TRBJ1-5	16	CAWSGGGGLLDQPQHF	TGTGCCTGGAGTGGTGGAGGAGGTTTGTTGGATCAGCCCCAGCATTTT
few	TRBV5-4	-	TRBJ2-6	16	CASSLGQSSGANVLTF	TGTGCCAGCAGCTTGGGACAGAGCTCTGGGGCCAACGTCCTGACTTTC
once	TRBV5-1	-	TRBJ2-1	14	CASRTRNPGDEQFF	TGCGCCAGCAGAACCCGTAATCCGGGGGATGAGCAGTTCTTC
-	TRBV7-6	-	TRBJ2-1	14	CASSSQSLYSEQFF	TGTGCCAGCAGCTCTCAGTCCTTGTACTCTGAGCAGTTCTTC
many	TRBV7-8	TRBD2	TRBJ2-1	16	CASSLATGGPHNEQFF	TGTGCCAGCAGCTTAGCGACGGGAGGGCCCCACAATGAGCAGTTCTTC
-	TRBV7-9	TRBD1	TRBJ2-5	15	CSSGPRQGFEETHYF	TGTTCCAGCGGACCGAGACAGGGCTTTGAGGAGACCCATTACTTC
few	TRBV27	-	TRBJ2-7	16	CASSLYSGLSSYEQYF	TGTGCCAGCAGTTTGTATAGCGGACTAAGCTCCTACGAGCAGTACTTC
-	TRBV6-6	TRBD1	TRBJ1-1	15	CASSRRTGRDTEALF	TGTGCCAGCAGTCGACGGACAGGGAGGGACACTGAAGCTTTATTT
-	TRBV7-6	-	TRBJ2-5	14	CASHLEVGPETQYF	TGTGCCAGCCACTTAGAGGTAGGGCCGGAGACCCAGTACTTC
-	TRBV9	TRBD2	TRBJ2-3	17	CASSVGLAGGHTDTQYF	TGTGCCAGCAGCGTAGGACTAGCGGGGGGACACACAGATACGCAGTATTTT
few	TRBV28	TRBD2	TRBJ2-4	16	CASSSSGSGSKNIQYF	TGTGCCAGCAGTTCGAGCGGGAGTGGGTCCAAAAACATTCAGTACTTC
once	TRBV10-2	-	TRBJ2-5	12	CASQMGGETQYF	TGCGCCAGCCAAATGGGGGGAGAGACCCAGTACTTC
many	TRBV7-2	TRBD2	TRBJ2-7	15	CASSLVAGGPNYQYF	TGTGCCAGCAGCTTAGTGGCGGGAGGGCCAAACTACCAGTACTTC
-	TRBV7-8	-	TRBJ2-3	16	CASSQWTEGVADTQYF	TGTGCCAGCAGCCAGTGGACAGAGGGGGTTGCGGATACGCAGTATTTT
many	TRBV7-2	-	TRBJ2-7	18	CASSLHFFSGTSSYEQYF	TGTGCCAGCAGCTTACATTTTTTCTCCGGGACCAGCTCCTACGAGCAGTACTTC
-	TRBV19	-	TRBJ1-1	13	CASSIHRNTEAFF	TGTGCCAGTAGTATCCACAGGAACACTGAAGCTTTCTTT